Below, 21 T cell receptor beta chains from the same sample are listed, as sequenced in a study of blood T cells in healthy people across ages. A J-beta primer mix and a sample-barcoded 5' primer were used in a second PCR of roughly 6 to 11 cycles. One entry per CDR3 protein results from TCRdb running MiXCR on the 5' RACE reads. The sample lists around 1.5 million distinct CDR3 sequences, almost 60% occurring once. The sequenced sample was blood. All receptors derive from a man between 18 and 29 years old in good health.

The chain uses TRBV28 and TRBJ1-4, with D possibly TRBD1 on 5 matching bases. The V end was cut by 5 bases, the J end by 5 bases, with 15 bases between. This CDR3 region has 15 residues. Germline-derived CDR1 and CDR2 are MDHEN and SYDVKM. CDR3 DNA sequence: TGTGCCAGCAGTGGGGTGGGGGTCTCGAATGAAAAACTGTTTTTT. It translates to CASSGVGVSNEKLFF.

Of note for this clonotype: This may be a read error: a much more frequent sequence differs by one nucleotide. The chain combines TRBV6-2 or TRBV6-3 with TRBJ2-7, with TRBD1 matching 11 bases. The junction had 3 bases not matched to a gene; V was cut back by 6 bases and J by 2 bases. The CDR3 loop spans 14 amino acids. Germline-derived CDR1 and CDR2 are MNHEY and SVGEGT. DNA of the CDR3: TGTGCCAGCAGCGCGGACAGGGGGCCCTACGAGCAGTACTTC. Protein product: CASSADRGPYEQYF.

The CDR3 DNA reads as TGTGCCAGCACCCCGGGACAGGACACTGAAGCTTTCTTT. This encodes CASTPGQDTEAFF. This chain links TRBV12-3 or TRBV12-4 with TRBJ1-1; 8 nucleotides align to TRBD1. Trimming at V came to 7 bases and at J to 3 bases, leaving 4 bases not matched to a gene. The CDR3 has 13 amino acids.

The chain employs TRBV27 and TRBJ2-1, with 9 bases aligning to TRBD1. Trimming at V came to 6 bases and at J to 4 bases, leaving 7 bases not matched to a gene. This CDR3 is 15 amino acids long. Germline V gene data show CDR1 as MNHEY and CDR2 as SMNVEV (reference sequence). CDR3 protein: CASRNGTGPYNEQFF. CDR3 nucleotide sequence: TGTGCCAGCAGGAATGGGACAGGGCCTTACAATGAGCAGTTCTTC.

CDR3 loop: CASSQVVTSGYEQYF. CDR3 sequence (DNA): TGTGCCAGCAGCCAAGTCGTGACTAGCGGGTACGAGCAGTACTTC. The chain couples TRBV4-2 to TRBJ2-4; 10 nucleotides align to TRBD2. The J call may be wrong; the DNA end is better matched by TRBJ2-7. The CDR3 runs 15 residues. Per germline, CDR1 LGHNA and CDR2 YNFKEQ.

The chain has TRBV4-1 and TRBJ1-1; D is unresolved. This CDR3 is built from 14 residues. The germline gives CDR1 MGHRA, CDR2 YSYEKL. V was clipped by 3 bases and J by 0 bases, with 8 bases between them. The CDR3 coding sequence is TGCGCCAGCAGCCAGGTCCGACTGAACACTGAAGCTTTCTTT. It yields the protein CASSQVRLNTEAFF.

As regards this clonotype: This may come from a read error, since a much larger clone is one base off. The chain is built from TRBV12-3 or TRBV12-4 and TRBJ2-1; TRBD2 matches 15 bases. The CDR3 is 20 residues long. V shed 6 bases and J 5 bases; nucleotides not matched to a gene: 17. The CDR3 loop reads CASSPARGLAGGGSHNEQFF. In DNA form, the CDR3 reads TGTGCCAGCAGCCCCGCTAGGGGACTAGCGGGGGGAGGGTCCCACAATGAGCAGTTCTTC.

The genes are TRBV12-3 or TRBV12-4 and TRBJ1-1; D uncertain. This CDR3 is built from 13 residues. V was shortened by 6 bases and J by 6 bases, with 14 bases between the two germline ends. CDR3 DNA: TGTGCCAGCAGCTGGGTGCCTTCCCCTGAAGCTTTCTTT. Its protein is CASSWVPSPEAFF.

This chain joins TRBV12-3 or TRBV12-4 and TRBJ2-7; D not certain. With the DNA end fitting TRBJ2-5 better, the J assignment may be wrong. The length of the CDR3 is 13 residues. CDR3 bases: TGTGCCAGCAGTTTTCGCGTGTTAGAGACCCAGTACTTC. Amino acid sequence: CASSFRVLETQYF.

V usage is TRBV6-2 or TRBV6-3 and J usage is TRBJ1-2, with D perhaps matching TRBD1 (6 bases). The CDR3 length is 12 residues. Germline-derived CDR1 and CDR2 are MNHEY and SVGEGT. The V and J ends lost 7 bases and 6 bases respectively, with 12 bases between them. CDR3 sequence reads: CASTEQGNGYTF. The CDR3 bases are TGTGCCAGCACCGAACAGGGAAATGGCTACACCTTC.

The chain joins TRBV5-1 to TRBJ2-4, with 7 bases matching TRBD2. With the DNA end fitting TRBJ2-7 better, the J assignment may be wrong. CDR1 SGHRS and CDR2 YFSETQ come from the germline V gene. This CDR3 is 19 amino acids long. The chain's CDR3 is CASSTETTLLADNSYEQYF. The CDR3 DNA sequence: TGCGCCAGCAGCACAGAAACCACGCTTCTAGCGGACAACTCCTACGAGCAGTACTTC.

The V gene is TRBV2, the J gene TRBJ1-6; D is uncertain. Germline V CDR1 and CDR2: SNHLY, FYNNEI. CDR3 length: 13 amino acids. With 7 bases removed from V and 4 bases from J, the gap between germline ends came to 8 bases. The CDR3, as DNA: TGTGCCAGCACGAGGCCTTATAATTCACCCCTCCACTTT. This sequence encodes CASTRPYNSPLHF. The variable domain in full, with the rest retrieved from reference TRBV2 and TRBJ1-6, is EPEVTQTPSHQVTQMGQEVILRCVPISNHLYFYWYRQILGQKVEFLVSFYNNEISEKSEIFDDQFSVERPDGSNFTLKIRSTKLEDSAMYFCASTRPYNSPLHFGNGTRLTVT.

This chain links TRBV6-2 or TRBV6-3 with TRBJ1-5; 7 positions agree with TRBD1. V lost 7 bases to trimming and J lost 7 bases; unmatched junction nucleotides: 4. The CDR3 contains 12 residues. Per the germline V gene, CDR1 is MNHEY and CDR2 is SVGEGT. The CDR3, as DNA: TGTGCCAGCAAGACAGGGAGGCAGCCCCAGCATTTT. Translating gives CASKTGRQPQHF.

This clonotype was observed a few times. The chain combines TRBV10-3 with TRBJ2-7, with 10 bases that match TRBD1. With V trimmed by 2 bases and J by 6 bases, 7 bases remained unmatched. There are 15 residues in the CDR3. CDR1 and CDR2 from the germline V gene are ENHRY and SYGVKD. DNA of the CDR3: TGTGCCATCAGTGAGGGGACAGGGGAGGTATTCGAGCAGTACTTC. Translated, it gives CAISEGTGEVFEQYF.

CDR3 residues: CASTYDTRNQPQHF. CDR3 nucleotides: TGTGCCAGCACCTATGACACACGCAATCAGCCCCAGCATTTT. This chain connects TRBV6-1 to TRBJ1-5; no firm D call. This CDR3 contains 14 residues. With 7 bases removed from V and 2 bases from J, the gap between germline ends came to 12 bases. CDR1 is MNHNS, CDR2 SASEGT, per germline.

This chain uses TRBV27 with TRBJ2-1, with 8 bases matching TRBD2. The CDR3 covers 17 residues. J gave up 2 bases and V 3 bases, and 9 bases lay outside the gene matches. The germline CDR1 and CDR2 sequences are MNHEY and SMNVEV (reference sequence). The CDR3: CASSLSPPGGAYNEQFF. The CDR3 DNA sequence: TGTGCCAGCAGTTTGTCTCCCCCGGGAGGGGCCTACAATGAGCAGTTCTTC.

The chain employs TRBV7-2 and TRBJ2-1; D remains ambiguous. The CDR3 runs to 13 residues. In germline, CDR1 is SGHTA, CDR2 FQGNSA. V gave up 3 bases and J gave up 5 bases, with 8 bases separating them. Here the CDR3 DNA reads TGTGCCAGCAGCTTTCAGGTAAACAATGAGCAGTTCTTC. Translating it yields CASSFQVNNEQFF.

V gene TRBV4-2 combines with J gene TRBJ1-4; TRBD1 might be the D (5 bases). The V gene lost 0 bases and the J gene lost 5 bases, with 10 bases spanning the gap. CDR1 and CDR2 (germline): LGHNA, YNFKEQ. This CDR3 has 15 amino acids. In DNA form, the CDR3 reads TGTGCCAGCAGCCAAGATATGAGGGACAATGAAAAACTGTTTTTT. It encodes CASSQDMRDNEKLFF.

The V call is TRBV20-1, the J call TRBJ2-5; 7 bases agree with TRBD1. The J call is doubtful: the DNA matches TRBJ2-7 better. Germline assignment: CDR1 DFQATT and CDR2 SNEGSKA (reference sequence). The CDR3 sequence is 11 residues long. CDR3 nucleotide sequence: TGCAGTGCTGAACAGGGGTCCGAGCAGTACTTC. It encodes CSAEQGSEQYF.

V gene TRBV27 combines with J gene TRBJ2-3, with TRBD1 matching 7 bases. The CDR3 spans 16 residues. Germline CDR1 reads MNHEY; CDR2 reads SMNVEV (reference sequence). Trimming removed 0 bases from V and 5 bases from J; junction bases left unmatched: 8. CDR3 in amino acids: CASSLSRGRPLDTQYF. CDR3 coding DNA: TGTGCCAGCAGTTTATCGAGGGGGCGCCCGCTAGATACGCAGTATTTT.

This clonotype showed up just a few times. The CDR3 loop is CASSPTLVDEQFF. DNA of the CDR3: TGTGCCAGCAGCCCGACCTTGGTTGATGAGCAGTTCTTC. This chain links TRBV13 with TRBJ2-1; D remains unclear. The CDR3 consists of 13 residues. CDR1 is PRHDT, CDR2 FYEKMQ, per germline (reference sequence). Trimming took off 5 bases at V and 8 bases at J, with 13 bases between the two ends.